The 31 T cell receptor beta chains presented below share a single source sample, sequenced in a study of Graves' ophthalmopathy and Graves' hyperthyroidism. RNA transcripts were the template, and TCR beta CDR3 regions were amplified from them. In the first round, RT-PCR was carried out with HTBI primers, and a multiplex PCR formed the second round. MiXCR was run by TCRdb on the multiplex PCR reads, yielding one entry per CDR3 protein. Here the sample spans about 1.2 million distinct CDR3 sequences, about 35% being singletons. The sequenced material came from peripheral blood or thyroid tissue (not recorded which). The receptors derive from an adult man with Graves' hyperthyroidism.

There are many counts of this clonotype. The genes are TRBV12-3 or TRBV12-4 and TRBJ1-2, with no clear D. Trimming cost V 5 bases and J 4 bases, with 11 bases left between them. This CDR3 comprises 13 residues. The CDR3 DNA reads as TGTGCCAGCAGTCAGGACGGAATCTATGGCTACACCTTC. Amino acid sequence: CASSQDGIYGYTF.

The chain links TRBV5-1 to TRBJ2-7; D is perhaps TRBD2 (6 bases). Germline-derived CDR1 and CDR2 are SGHRS and YFSETQ. The CDR3 extends over 14 amino acids. Trimming pared 5 bases from V and 5 bases from J, leaving 17 bases between. DNA of the CDR3: TGCGCCAGCAGTTCGGAGGGGAGTACCGACGAGCAGTACTTC. It codes for CASSSEGSTDEQYF.

On this clonotype: One junction end does not reproduce the germline sequence, and a read error may be involved. The chain couples TRBV10-2 to TRBJ1-2; possible D gene TRBD1, 5 bases. The germline gives CDR1 WSHSY, CDR2 SAAADI. This CDR3 has 14 residues. The CDR3 nucleotides read TGTGCCAGCAGCCGCCCGGGACGCCTGCGGGGCTACACCTTC. Translating gives CASSRPGRLRGYTF.

The V call is TRBV10-3, the J call TRBJ1-2; 9 positions agree with TRBD1. This CDR3 has 11 residues. The J segment lost 8 bases and the V segment lost 11 bases, leaving 6 bases of the junction unmatched. Germline V gene data show CDR1 as ENHRY and CDR2 as SYGVKD. The CDR3 DNA sequence: TGTGCCGGACGGACAGGGGCAGGCTACACCTTC. Protein: CAGRTGAGYTF.

This clonotype was counted a few times. The CDR3 is CASNAVGTGFTEQYF. In DNA form, the CDR3 reads TGCGCCAGCAATGCGGTCGGGACAGGGTTTACCGAGCAGTACTTC. The chain has TRBV5-1 and TRBJ2-7; TRBD1 matches at 9 bases. Looked up from germline, CDR1 is SGHRS and CDR2 is YFSETQ. CDR3 size: 15 residues. Losses at the gene ends were 6 bases for V and 6 bases for J; bases not matched to a gene: 13. Full variable domain (remainder filled in from reference TRBV5-1 and TRBJ2-7): KAGVTQTPRYLIKTRGQQVTLSCSPISGHRSVSWYQQTPGQGLQFLFEYFSETQRNKGNFPGRFSGRQFSNSRSEMNVSTLELGDSALYLCASNAVGTGFTEQYFGPGTRLTVT.

The rearrangement uses TRBV5-1 and TRBJ1-4, with unresolved D. From germline, CDR1 is SGHRS and CDR2 YFSETQ. CDR3 size: 14 residues. V was cut by 1 base and J by 8 bases, with 12 bases left in between. In nucleotides, the CDR3 is TGCGCCAGCAGCTTGTCCGGGATGAGAGAAAAACTGTTTTTT. Protein: CASSLSGMREKLFF.

The V gene is TRBV10-3, the J gene TRBJ2-7; 7 bases align to TRBD1. Germline CDR1 is ENHRY and CDR2 is SYGVKD. V dropped 2 bases and J dropped 2; count of bases not matched to a gene: 9. This CDR3 contains 16 residues. CDR3 amino acids: CAISEPTGAHTYEQYF. The CDR3 DNA follows: TGTGCCATCAGTGAGCCAACAGGGGCCCACACCTACGAGCAGTACTTC.

There are many counts of this clonotype. The chain carries TRBV7-9 and TRBJ1-3; D remains ambiguous. The CDR3 is 12 amino acids. CDR1 is SEHNR, CDR2 FQNEAQ, per germline (reference sequence). V gave up 7 bases and J gave up 0 bases, with 4 bases separating them. The CDR3 DNA reads TGTGCCAGCATCCCCTCTGGAAACACCATATATTTT. Translation gives CASIPSGNTIYF.

Concerning this clonotype itself: Without the conserved terminal phenylalanine or tryptophan, this CDR3 likely stems from a read error. The DNA is omitted, as the CDR3 cannot be located on it reliably, and the CDR3 follows TCRdb's listing. This chain joins TRBV7-2 and TRBJ1-1. The CDR3 length equals 8 residues, ends included. The germline gives CDR1 SGHTA, CDR2 FQGNSA. CDR3 amino acids: CASSSSSG.

The chain joins TRBV12-3 or TRBV12-4 to TRBJ2-2; no definite D call. The CDR3 runs to 14 residues. Trimming took off 6 bases at V and 4 bases at J, with 12 bases between the two ends. CDR3 DNA: TGTGCCAGCAGGCCACACGACATCACCGGGGAGCTGTTTTTT. Encoded protein: CASRPHDITGELFF.

As regards this clonotype: Its ends do not fully match the called genes, so a read error is possible. The rearrangement joins TRBV7-9 to TRBJ2-5; 7 bases agree with TRBD2. The CDR3 consists of 16 residues. The germline CDR1 and CDR2 sequences are SEHNR and FQNEAQ (reference sequence). Here the CDR3 reads CASSLGRQGRRETQYF. DNA of the CDR3: TGCGCCAGCAGCCTCGGGAGGCAGGGAAGGAGGGAGACCCAGTACTTC.

To note about this clonotype: A much larger clonotype is one base distant, so this may be a read error. J is TRBJ2-7 and V is TRBV20-1, with a tentative D call TRBD2 (5 bases). The germline CDR1 and CDR2 sequences are DFQATT and SNEGSKA (reference sequence). The V and J ends lost 2 bases and 5 bases respectively, with 10 bases between them. This CDR3 comprises 12 residues. CDR3 loop: CSARPSIHEQYF. CDR3 coding DNA: TGCAGTGCTAGACCTAGCATCCACGAGCAGTACTTC.

The CDR3 nucleotides are TGTGCCAGCAGCTTAGGACAGGGACCAGCCTACGAGCAGTACTTC. Amino acids: CASSLGQGPAYEQYF. The V call is TRBV25-1, the J call TRBJ2-7; 8 nucleotides line up with TRBD1. The CDR3 extends over 15 amino acids. Trimming cost V 6 bases and J 2 bases; bases outside gene matches: 9. Germline V CDR1 and CDR2: MGHDK, SYGVNS.

The chain has TRBV29-1 and TRBJ2-5; 8 nucleotides line up with TRBD1. Germline CDR1 and CDR2: SQVTM and ANQGSEA. The ends lost 6 bases at V and 5 bases at J; junction bases unmatched: 11. The CDR3 loop spans 14 amino acids. CDR3 DNA sequence: TGCAGCGTCCAAGGACAGGGTAATTCCGAGACCCAGTACTTC. Residues: CSVQGQGNSETQYF.

This clonotype was observed a single time. The gene calls are TRBV7-9 and TRBJ2-1; D is undetermined. CDR1 and CDR2 from the germline V gene are SEHNR and FQNEAQ (reference sequence). The CDR3 spans 13 residues. The V end was cut by 4 bases, the J end by 5 bases, with 9 bases between. CDR3 coding DNA: TGTGCCAGCAGCTCATTTGAGGACAATGAGCAGTTCTTC. Protein: CASSSFEDNEQFF.

This clonotype was found many times. The chain employs TRBV15 and TRBJ2-7, with 9 nucleotides matching TRBD1. V lost 1 base, J lost 1 base, and 2 bases stayed unmatched. The CDR3 covers 15 residues. Germline V CDR1 and CDR2: LNHNV, YYDKDF (reference sequence). CDR3 coding DNA: TGTGCCACCAGCAGAGGAGGGACAGGGTCCTACGAGCAGTACTTC. Protein sequence: CATSRGGTGSYEQYF.

This clonotype was recorded many times. The chain uses TRBV7-9 and TRBJ2-2; D is unresolved. The CDR3 totals 12 residues. The V and J ends lost 4 bases and 7 bases respectively, with 7 bases between them. The germline V gene encodes CDR1 SEHNR and CDR2 FQNEAQ (reference sequence). The CDR3 region has the DNA TGTGCCAGCAGCTCTTGGCTCGGGGAGCTGTTTTTT. Encoded protein: CASSSWLGELFF.

This clonotype was seen just once. This chain joins TRBV20-1 and TRBJ2-7, with 10 bases aligning to TRBD1. This CDR3 region has 13 residues. Germline CDR1 is DFQATT and CDR2 is SNEGSKA (reference sequence). J gave up 6 bases and V 6 bases, and 8 bases lay outside the gene matches. The CDR3 DNA is TGCAGTGCACAAGACAGGGGGCGGTCCGAGCAGTACTTC. It specifies CSAQDRGRSEQYF.

This clonotype was found many times. The chain carries TRBV7-2 and TRBJ2-5; 14 bases match TRBD2. CDR1 SGHTA and CDR2 FQGNSA come from the germline V gene. V dropped 0 bases and J dropped 0; count of bases not matched to a gene: 3. The CDR3 spans 18 residues. Written as DNA, the CDR3 is TGTGCCAGCAGCTTAGCGCGACTAGCGGGAGGGTACCAAGAGACCCAGTACTTC. It codes for CASSLARLAGGYQETQYF.

This clonotype appeared a few times. The chain employs TRBV6-5 and TRBJ2-7; no definite D call. V gave up 4 bases and J gave up 2 bases, with 12 bases separating them. Germline V gene sequence: CDR1 MNHEY, CDR2 SVGAGI. This CDR3 spans 14 amino acids. The DNA for the CDR3 is TGTGCCAGCAGTTCTTATGTTCTCACCTACGAGCAGTACTTC. It encodes CASSSYVLTYEQYF.

The chain couples TRBV20-1 to TRBJ2-2, with a weak D call TRBD1 (6 bases). The V and J ends lost 6 bases and 1 base respectively, with 18 bases between them. CDR3 length: 16 residues. Per the germline V gene, CDR1 is DFQATT and CDR2 is SNEGSKA (reference sequence). The CDR3 here is CSALKAGAQNTGELFF. The DNA for the CDR3 is TGCAGTGCGCTAAAAGCAGGGGCCCAGAACACCGGGGAGCTGTTTTTT.

Written as DNA, the CDR3 is TGTGCCAGCAGCTTTCCGACTAGCGTGTTTAAAACAGATACGCAGTATTTT. Protein: CASSFPTSVFKTDTQYF. The rearrangement links TRBV7-2 to TRBJ2-3, with 8 positions matching TRBD2. Germline CDR1 reads SGHTA; CDR2 reads FQGNSA. Trimming removed 3 bases from V and 3 bases from J; junction bases left unmatched: 11. The CDR3 runs 17 residues.

Concerning this clonotype itself: A read error may produce the germline difference seen at one junction end. The rearrangement joins TRBV7-6 to TRBJ2-6; D possibly corresponds to TRBD2 (5 bases). The CDR3 covers 13 residues. Germline-derived CDR1 and CDR2 are SGHVS and FNYEAQ. The CDR3 region is CASSPTRGNTEAF. CDR3 bases: TGTGCCAGCAGCCCGACACGGGGAAACACTGAAGCTTTC.

Note on this clonotype: The missing conserved phenylalanine or tryptophan at the end of this CDR3 makes a read error likely. The DNA is left out, because the CDR3 cannot be placed on it with certainty; the CDR3 is given as TCRdb lists it. The rearrangement joins TRBV14 to TRBJ1-3. CDR1 and CDR2 (germline): SGHDN, FVKESK. The CDR3 extends over 11 residues, inclusive of both ends. The chain's CDR3 is CASSQKPLAVA.

The sample holds many counts of this clonotype. The gene calls are TRBV29-1 and TRBJ1-1, with 7 bases lining up with TRBD1. CDR1 is SQVTM and CDR2 is ANQGSEA in the germline V gene. Unmatched junction bases numbered 14, after V lost 6 bases and J lost 4 bases. The CDR3 covers 15 residues. CDR3 bases: TGCAGCGTCCCCCTGGGACAGCTAGGAGGCACTGAAGCTTTCTTT. It yields the protein CSVPLGQLGGTEAFF.

J is TRBJ2-7 and V is TRBV2; maybe TRBD2 (6 bases). The last part of the DNA fits TRBJ2-1 better; the J call may be wrong. This CDR3 has 11 amino acids. The germline V gene has CDR1 SNHLY and CDR2 FYNNEI. CDR3 nucleotides: TGTGCCAGCAGACTAGCCGGAGAGCAGTTCTTC. Translation gives CASRLAGEQFF.

This clonotype has at least ten counts. The rearrangement links TRBV5-1 to TRBJ2-7, with D perhaps TRBD1 or TRBD2 (5 bases each). This CDR3 is built from 14 residues. Germline V gene data show CDR1 as SGHRS and CDR2 as YFSETQ. V was trimmed by 4 bases and J by 6 bases, leaving 17 bases between them. The CDR3 bases are TGCGCCAGCAGCCCCGACAGTTTACGGGGCGAGCAGTACTTC. Its protein is CASSPDSLRGEQYF.

This chain connects TRBV7-8 to TRBJ2-7; 8 nucleotides agree with TRBD2. J gave up 6 bases and V 3 bases, and 7 bases lay outside the gene matches. CDR1 and CDR2 (germline): SGHVS, FQNEAQ. The CDR3 is made up of 14 amino acids. CDR3 residues: CASSFILADVEQYF. CDR3 nucleotides: TGTGCCAGCAGCTTCATACTAGCGGATGTCGAGCAGTACTTC.

The rearrangement joins TRBV10-2 to TRBJ2-7, with a tentative D call TRBD1 (6 bases). Near its end, the DNA agrees better with TRBJ2-5, so the J call may be wrong. Germline assignment: CDR1 WSHSY and CDR2 SAAADI. The CDR3 runs 13 residues. CDR3 sequence: CASLNRESETQYF. The CDR3 bases are TGCGCCAGTCTGAACAGGGAGTCGGAGACCCAGTACTTC.

This clonotype was observed a few times. CDR3 amino acids: CASSQGSISPYEQYF. CDR3 bases: TGTGCCAGCAGCCAAGGGAGCATTTCCCCCTACGAGCAGTACTTC. The V and J genes are TRBV9 and TRBJ2-7, with a weak D call TRBD2 (5 bases). Per germline, CDR1 SGDLS and CDR2 YYNGEE. Trimming cost V 4 bases and J 2 bases, with 16 bases left between them. The CDR3 length is 15 residues. The variable domain in full, completed from reference TRBV9 and TRBJ2-7, reads DSGVTQTPKHLITATGQRVTLRCSPRSGDLSVYWYQQSLDQGLQFLIQYYNGEERAKGNILERFSAQQFPDLHSELNLSSLELGDSALYFCASSQGSISPYEQYFGPGTRLTVT.

J is TRBJ2-5 and V is TRBV9; D is perhaps TRBD1 (6 bases). V dropped 0 bases and J dropped 5 bases, with 17 bases sitting between them. Germline V gives CDR1 SGDLS, CDR2 YYNGEE. This CDR3 region has 16 residues. The CDR3 here is CASSVGGLLGIETQYF. The CDR3 region has the DNA TGTGCCAGCAGCGTAGGGGGGCTCCTCGGGATCGAGACCCAGTACTTC. The full variable domain, its missing parts supplied by reference TRBV9 and TRBJ2-5, is DSGVTQTPKHLITATGQRVTLRCSPRSGDLSVYWYQQSLDQGLQFLIQYYNGEERAKGNILERFSAQQFPDLHSELNLSSLELGDSALYFCASSVGGLLGIETQYFGPGTRLLVL.